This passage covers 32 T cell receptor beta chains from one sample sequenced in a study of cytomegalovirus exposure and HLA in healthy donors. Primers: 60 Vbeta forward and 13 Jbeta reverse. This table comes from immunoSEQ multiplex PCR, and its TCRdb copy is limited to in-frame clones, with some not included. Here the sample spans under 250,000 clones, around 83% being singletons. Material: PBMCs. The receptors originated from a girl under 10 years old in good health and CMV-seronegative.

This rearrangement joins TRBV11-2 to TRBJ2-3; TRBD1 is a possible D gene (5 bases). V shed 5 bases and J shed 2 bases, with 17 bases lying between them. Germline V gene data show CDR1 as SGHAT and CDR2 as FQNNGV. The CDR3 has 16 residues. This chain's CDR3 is CASSPPPTASTDTQYF. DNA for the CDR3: TGTGCCAGCAGCCCGCCGCCGACAGCTTCCACAGATACGCAGTATTTT.

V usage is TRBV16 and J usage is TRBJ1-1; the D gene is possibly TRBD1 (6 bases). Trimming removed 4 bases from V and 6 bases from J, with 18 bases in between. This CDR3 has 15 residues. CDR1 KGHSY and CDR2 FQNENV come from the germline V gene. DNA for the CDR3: TGTGCCAGCAGCCGCAGGAGGACAGTCTGGCCTGAAGCTTTCTTT. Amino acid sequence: CASSRRRTVWPEAFF.

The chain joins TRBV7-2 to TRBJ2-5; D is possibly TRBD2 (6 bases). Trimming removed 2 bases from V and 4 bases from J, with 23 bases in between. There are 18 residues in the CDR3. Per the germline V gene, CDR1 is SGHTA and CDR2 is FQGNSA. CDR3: CASSLIFSGGGTGETQYF. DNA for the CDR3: TGTGCCAGCAGCTTAATTTTCTCCGGGGGAGGAACGGGAGAGACCCAGTACTTC.

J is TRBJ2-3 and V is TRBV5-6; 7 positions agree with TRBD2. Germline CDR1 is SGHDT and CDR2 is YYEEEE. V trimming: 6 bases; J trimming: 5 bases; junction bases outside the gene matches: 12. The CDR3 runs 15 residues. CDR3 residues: CASTLLRGYEDTQYF. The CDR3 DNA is TGTGCCAGCACCCTACTGCGGGGGTACGAAGATACGCAGTATTTT.

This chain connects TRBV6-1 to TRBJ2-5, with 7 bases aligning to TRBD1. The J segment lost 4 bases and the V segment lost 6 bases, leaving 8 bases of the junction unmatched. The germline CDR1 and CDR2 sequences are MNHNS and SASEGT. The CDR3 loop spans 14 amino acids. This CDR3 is CASRRQGPIETQYF. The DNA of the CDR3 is TGTGCCAGCAGGAGACAGGGTCCGATAGAGACCCAGTACTTC.

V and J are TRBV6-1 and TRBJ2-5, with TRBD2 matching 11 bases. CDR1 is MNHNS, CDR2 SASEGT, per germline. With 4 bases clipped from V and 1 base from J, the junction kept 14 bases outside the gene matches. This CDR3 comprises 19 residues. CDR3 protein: CASSALTSGSHLIQETQYF. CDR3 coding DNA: TGTGCCAGCAGTGCCCTAACTAGCGGGAGCCACCTGATCCAAGAGACCCAGTACTTC.

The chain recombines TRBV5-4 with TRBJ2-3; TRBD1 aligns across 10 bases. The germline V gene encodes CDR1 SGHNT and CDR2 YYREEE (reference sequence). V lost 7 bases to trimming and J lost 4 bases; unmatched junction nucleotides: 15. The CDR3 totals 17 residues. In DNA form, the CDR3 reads TGTGCCAGCTGGCGGATCCGGACAGGGGGTGCGGCAGATACGCAGTATTTT. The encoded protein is CASWRIRTGGAADTQYF.

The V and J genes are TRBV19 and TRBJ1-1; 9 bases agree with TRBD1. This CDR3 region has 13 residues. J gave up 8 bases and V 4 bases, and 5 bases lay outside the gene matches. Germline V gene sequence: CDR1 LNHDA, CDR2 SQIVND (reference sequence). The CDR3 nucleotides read TGTGCCAGTAGTACAAACAGGGGGCCGGAAGCTTTCTTT. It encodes CASSTNRGPEAFF. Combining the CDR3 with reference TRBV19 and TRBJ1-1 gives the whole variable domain DGGITQSPKYLFRKEGQNVTLSCEQNLNHDAMYWYRQDPGQGLRLIYYSQIVNDFQKGDIAEGYSVSREKKESFPLTVTSAQKNPTAFYLCASSTNRGPEAFFGQGTRLTVV.

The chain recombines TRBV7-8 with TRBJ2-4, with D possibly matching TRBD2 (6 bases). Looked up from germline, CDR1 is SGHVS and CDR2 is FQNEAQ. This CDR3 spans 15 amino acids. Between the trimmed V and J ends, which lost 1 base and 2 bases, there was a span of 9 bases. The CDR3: CASSLGRGPKNIQYF. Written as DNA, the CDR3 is TGTGCCAGCAGCTTAGGGAGGGGACCCAAAAACATTCAGTACTTC.

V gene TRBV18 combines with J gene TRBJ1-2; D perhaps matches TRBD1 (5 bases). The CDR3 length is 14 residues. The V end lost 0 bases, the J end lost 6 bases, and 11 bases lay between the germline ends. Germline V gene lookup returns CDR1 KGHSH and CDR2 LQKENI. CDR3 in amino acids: CASSPPGLGHGYTF. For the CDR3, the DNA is TGTGCCAGCTCACCACCGGGACTTGGGCATGGCTACACCTTC.

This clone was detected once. CDR3 nucleotides: TGTGCCAGCAGCACAAGCGGGGGGGGGCCCTACAATGAGCAGTTCTTC. Translating it yields CASSTSGGGPYNEQFF. This rearrangement joins TRBV4-2 to TRBJ2-1, with TRBD2 matching 10 bases. V shed 5 bases, J shed 2 bases, and the junction held 6 bases outside the gene matches. CDR3 length: 16 residues. Germline CDR1 reads LGHNA; CDR2 reads YNFKEQ.

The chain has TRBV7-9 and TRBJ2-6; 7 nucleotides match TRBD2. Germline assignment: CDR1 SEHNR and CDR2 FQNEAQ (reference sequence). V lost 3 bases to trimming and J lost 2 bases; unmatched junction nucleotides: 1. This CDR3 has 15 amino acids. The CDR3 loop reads CASSFGLAGANVLTF. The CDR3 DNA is TGTGCCAGCAGCTTTGGACTAGCTGGGGCCAACGTCCTGACTTTC.

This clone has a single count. In nucleotides, the CDR3 is TGTGCCAGCAGCTCCGAGGCTGCGGTGGGTGAAGCTTTCTTT. Encoded protein: CASSSEAAVGEAFF. The gene calls are TRBV2 and TRBJ1-1; no reliable D call. CDR1 is SNHLY, CDR2 FYNNEI, per germline. The CDR3 is 14 residues long. The ends were cut back, 6 bases at V and 7 bases at J, with 18 bases in the middle.

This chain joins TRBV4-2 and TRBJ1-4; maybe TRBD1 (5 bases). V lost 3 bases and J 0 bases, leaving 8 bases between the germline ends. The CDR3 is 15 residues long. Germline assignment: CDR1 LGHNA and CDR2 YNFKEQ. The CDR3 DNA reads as TGTGCCAGCAGCCATGACAGTGCAACTAATGAAAAACTGTTTTTT. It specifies CASSHDSATNEKLFF.

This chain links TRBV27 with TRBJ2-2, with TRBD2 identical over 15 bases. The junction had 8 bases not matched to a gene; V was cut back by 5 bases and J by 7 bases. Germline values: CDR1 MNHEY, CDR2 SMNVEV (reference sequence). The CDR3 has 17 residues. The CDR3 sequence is CASSPGLAGGLYGELFF. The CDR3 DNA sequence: TGTGCCAGCAGTCCGGGACTAGCGGGAGGTCTATACGGGGAGCTGTTTTTT.

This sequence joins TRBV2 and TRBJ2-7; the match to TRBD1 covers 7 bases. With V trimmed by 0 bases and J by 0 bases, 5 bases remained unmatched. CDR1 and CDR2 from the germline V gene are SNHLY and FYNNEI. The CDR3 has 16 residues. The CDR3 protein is CASSEARQGTSYEQYF. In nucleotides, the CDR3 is TGTGCCAGCAGTGAAGCGCGACAGGGTACCTCCTACGAGCAGTACTTC.

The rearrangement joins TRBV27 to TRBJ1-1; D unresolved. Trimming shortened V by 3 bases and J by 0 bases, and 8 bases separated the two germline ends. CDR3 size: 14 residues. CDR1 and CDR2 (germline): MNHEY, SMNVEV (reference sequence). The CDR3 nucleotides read TGTGCCAGCAGTTTGGGCAGCTTGAACACTGAAGCTTTCTTT. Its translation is CASSLGSLNTEAFF.

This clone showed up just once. The CDR3 spells CASSLGLRQPQHF. The CDR3 nucleotides are TGTGCCAGCAGTTTGGGACTGCGTCAGCCCCAGCATTTT. The rearrangement uses TRBV6-6 and TRBJ1-5; the D gene is possibly TRBD1 (5 bases). The CDR3 is made up of 13 amino acids. Per the germline V gene, CDR1 is MNHNY and CDR2 is SVGAGI (reference sequence). Trimming took off 4 bases at V and 6 bases at J, with 10 bases between the two ends.

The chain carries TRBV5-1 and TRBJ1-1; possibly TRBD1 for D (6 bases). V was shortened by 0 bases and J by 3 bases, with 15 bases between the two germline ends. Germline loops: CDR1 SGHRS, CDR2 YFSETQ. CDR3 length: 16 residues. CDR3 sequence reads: CASSLGAGVRYTEAFF. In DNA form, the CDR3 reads TGCGCCAGCAGCTTGGGTGCAGGGGTACGGTACACTGAAGCTTTCTTT.

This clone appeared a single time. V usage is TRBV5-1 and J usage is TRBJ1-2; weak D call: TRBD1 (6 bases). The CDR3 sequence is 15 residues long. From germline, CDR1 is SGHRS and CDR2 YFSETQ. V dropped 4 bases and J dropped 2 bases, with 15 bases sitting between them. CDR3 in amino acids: CASSLATQGNYGYTF. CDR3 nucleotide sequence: TGCGCCAGCAGCCTAGCAACCCAGGGGAACTATGGCTACACCTTC.

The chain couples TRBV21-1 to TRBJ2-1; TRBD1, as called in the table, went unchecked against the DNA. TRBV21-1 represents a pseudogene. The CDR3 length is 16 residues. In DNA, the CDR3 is TGTGCCAGCAGCAAATTGGGGGACAGGGGCGTCAATGAGCAGTTCTTC. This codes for CASSKLGDRGVNEQFF.

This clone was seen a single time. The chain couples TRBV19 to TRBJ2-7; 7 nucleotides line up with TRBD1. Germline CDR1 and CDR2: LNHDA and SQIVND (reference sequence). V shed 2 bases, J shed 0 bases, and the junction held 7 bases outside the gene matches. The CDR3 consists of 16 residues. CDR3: CASSITARGSSYEQYF. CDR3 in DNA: TGTGCCAGTAGTATAACAGCCAGGGGGAGCTCCTACGAGCAGTACTTC.

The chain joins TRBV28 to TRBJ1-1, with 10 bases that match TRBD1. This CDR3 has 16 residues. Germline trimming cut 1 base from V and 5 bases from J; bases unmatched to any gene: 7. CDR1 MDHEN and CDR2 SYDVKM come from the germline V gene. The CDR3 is CASSLLPTGGGTEAFF. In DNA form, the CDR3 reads TGTGCCAGCAGTTTATTACCGACAGGGGGCGGGACTGAAGCTTTCTTT.

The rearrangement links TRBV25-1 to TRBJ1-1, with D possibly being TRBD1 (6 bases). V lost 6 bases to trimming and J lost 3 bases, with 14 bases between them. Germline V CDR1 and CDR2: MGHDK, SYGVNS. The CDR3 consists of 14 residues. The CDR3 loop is CASRRTGFDTEAFF. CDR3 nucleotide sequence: TGTGCCAGCAGGCGAACAGGGTTCGACACTGAAGCTTTCTTT.

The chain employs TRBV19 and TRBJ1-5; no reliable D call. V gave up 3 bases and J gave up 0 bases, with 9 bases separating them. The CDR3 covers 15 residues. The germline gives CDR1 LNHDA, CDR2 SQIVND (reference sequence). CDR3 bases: TGTGCCAGTAGTATTGGGCAGAATAGCAATCAGCCCCAGCATTTT. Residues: CASSIGQNSNQPQHF.

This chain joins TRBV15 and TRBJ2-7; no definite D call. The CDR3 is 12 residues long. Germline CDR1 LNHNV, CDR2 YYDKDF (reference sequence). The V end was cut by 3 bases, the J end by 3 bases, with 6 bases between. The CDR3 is CATSSSSYEQYF. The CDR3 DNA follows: TGTGCCACCAGCAGCTCTAGCTACGAGCAGTACTTC.

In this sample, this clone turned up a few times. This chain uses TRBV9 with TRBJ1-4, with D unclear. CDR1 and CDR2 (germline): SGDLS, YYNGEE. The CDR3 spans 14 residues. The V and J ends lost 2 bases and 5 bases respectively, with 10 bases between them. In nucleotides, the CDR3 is TGTGCCAGCAGCGTTCGACGGGAGAATGAAAAACTGTTTTTT. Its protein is CASSVRRENEKLFF.

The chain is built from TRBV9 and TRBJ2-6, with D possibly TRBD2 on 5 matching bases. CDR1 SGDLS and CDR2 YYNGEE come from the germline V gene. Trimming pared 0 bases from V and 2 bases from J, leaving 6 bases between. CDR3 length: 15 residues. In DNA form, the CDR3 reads TGTGCCAGCAGCGTAGGGAGGACTGGGGCCAACGTCCTGACTTTC. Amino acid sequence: CASSVGRTGANVLTF.

Here the CDR3 DNA reads TGTGCCTGCCCTTTATCGCCCGGCACCATATATTTT. As protein: CACPLSPGTIYF. The chain links TRBV30 to TRBJ1-3; D uncertain. In germline, CDR1 is GTSNPN, CDR2 SVGIG (reference sequence). The length of the CDR3 is 12 residues. Trimming took off 6 bases at V and 9 bases at J, with 15 bases between the two ends.

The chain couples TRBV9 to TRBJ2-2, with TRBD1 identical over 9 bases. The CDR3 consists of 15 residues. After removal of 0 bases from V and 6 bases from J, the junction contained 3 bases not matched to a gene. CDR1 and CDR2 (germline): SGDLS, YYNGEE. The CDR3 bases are TGTGCCAGCAGCGTAGGGACAGGGGTATCCGGGGAGCTGTTTTTT. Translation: CASSVGTGVSGELFF.

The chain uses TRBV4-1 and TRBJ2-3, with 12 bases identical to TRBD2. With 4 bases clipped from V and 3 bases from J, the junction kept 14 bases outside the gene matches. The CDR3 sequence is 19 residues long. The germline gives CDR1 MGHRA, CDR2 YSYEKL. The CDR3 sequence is CASSRTSGTHRVRTDTQYF. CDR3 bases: TGCGCCAGCAGCCGGACTAGCGGGACCCACCGGGTTAGGACAGATACGCAGTATTTT.

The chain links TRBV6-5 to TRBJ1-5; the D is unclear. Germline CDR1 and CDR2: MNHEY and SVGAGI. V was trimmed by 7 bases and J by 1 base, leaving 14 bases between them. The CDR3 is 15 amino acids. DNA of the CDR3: TGTGCCAGCACCTATACCGGGGAAAGCAATCAGCCCCAGCATTTT. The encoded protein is CASTYTGESNQPQHF.